Listed below are T cell receptor beta chains from one sample, sequenced in a study of cytomegalovirus exposure and HLA in healthy donors. Produced via immunoSEQ multiplex PCR; TCRdb's table is partial and in-frame only. The sample lists about 200,000 clones, 80% to 85% occurring once. The sequencing input was PBMCs. These receptors were taken from a woman aged 25 to 45 in good health and CMV-seronegative. Each CDR3 is given with its conserved first and last residue. The order of the fields is clone size, J gene, D gene, V gene, CDR3 protein, CDR3 DNA. The D gene is left open where the match is weak. Size is omitted from some rows. Given values are once, few, many or a class for expanded clones.

size: once
J: TRBJ1-1
D: -
V: TRBV7-2
CDR3: CASSLYTGLNTEAFF
DNA: TGTGCCAGCAGCCTATACACGGGGTTGAACACTGAAGCTTTCTTT

size: -
J: TRBJ2-3
D: -
V: TRBV7-9
CDR3: CASSLNNPTQYF
DNA: TGTGCCAGCAGCTTAAACAACCCTACGCAGTATTTT

size: -
J: TRBJ2-7
D: -
V: TRBV19
CDR3: CASSIEGLSSYEQYF
DNA: TGTGCCAGTAGTATTGAGGGCCTCTCGTCCTACGAGCAGTACTTC

size: -
J: TRBJ2-2
D: TRBD1
V: TRBV11-1
CDR3: CASSLRQGKSGELFF
DNA: TGTGCCAGCAGCTTAAGACAGGGAAAGTCCGGGGAGCTGTTTTTT

size: -
J: TRBJ2-7
D: TRBD2
V: TRBV27
CDR3: CASSRRTSGGTYEQYF
DNA: TGTGCCAGCAGTAGGAGGACTAGCGGGGGGACCTACGAGCAGTACTTC

size: -
J: TRBJ2-2
D: -
V: TRBV7-9
CDR3: CASSSTLLTGNANTGELFF
DNA: TGTGCCAGCAGCTCCACCCTACTAACAGGAAACGCGAACACCGGGGAGCTGTTTTTT

size: -
J: TRBJ2-2
D: TRBD2
V: TRBV11-3
CDR3: CASSLGQGRGVGELFF
DNA: TGTGCCAGCAGCTTAGGGCAAGGACGGGGGGTTGGGGAGCTGTTTTTT

size: -
J: TRBJ2-2
D: -
V: TRBV6-5
CDR3: CASTVAAGSAGELFF
DNA: TGTGCCAGCACCGTCGCGGCAGGGTCGGCCGGGGAGCTGTTTTTT

size: -
J: TRBJ2-7
D: -
V: TRBV5-1
CDR3: CASSLDDIGRQSSYEQYF
DNA: TGCGCCAGCAGCTTGGACGACATTGGCAGGCAGAGCTCCTACGAGCAGTACTTC

size: -
J: TRBJ1-4
D: -
V: TRBV6-4
CDR3: CASTRTTVGEEKLFF
DNA: TGTGCCAGCACCCGGACCACGGTCGGGGAGGAAAAACTGTTTTTT

size: -
J: TRBJ2-7
D: TRBD2
V: TRBV7-2
CDR3: CASSSGLAGEQYF
DNA: TGTGCCAGCAGCTCGGGACTAGCTGGCGAGCAGTACTTC

size: -
J: TRBJ1-4
D: TRBD1
V: TRBV19
CDR3: CASSIRGQGVATNEKLFF
DNA: TGTGCCAGTTCGATCCGAGGACAGGGAGTTGCAACTAATGAAAAACTGTTTTTT

size: once
J: TRBJ2-1
D: TRBD2
V: TRBV19
CDR3: CASSLPGLGAYNEQFF
DNA: TGTGCCAGTAGTCTTCCGGGACTAGGGGCCTACAATGAGCAGTTCTTC

size: -
J: TRBJ1-1
D: -
V: TRBV2
CDR3: CASRTRVGTEAFF
DNA: TGTGCCAGCAGAACCAGGGTAGGGACTGAAGCTTTCTTT

size: few
J: TRBJ2-3
D: -
V: TRBV9
CDR3: CASSVVGSTQYF
DNA: TGTGCCAGCAGCGTAGTTGGGAGTACGCAGTATTTT

size: -
J: TRBJ2-3
D: TRBD2
V: TRBV9
CDR3: CASSPRGGRTDTQYF
DNA: TGTGCCAGCAGCCCCAGAGGCGGGAGGACAGATACGCAGTATTTT

size: many
J: TRBJ2-2
D: -
V: TRBV6-1
CDR3: CASSEVLGRNTGELFF
DNA: TGTGCCAGCAGTGAAGTCCTGGGGCGGAACACCGGGGAGCTGTTTTTT

size: once
J: TRBJ2-7
D: TRBD2
V: TRBV27
CDR3: CASSWGTSGNYEQYF
DNA: TGTGCCAGCAGCTGGGGGACTAGCGGGAACTACGAGCAGTACTTC

size: -
J: TRBJ2-2
D: TRBD1
V: TRBV27
CDR3: CASSRRGTGELFF
DNA: TGTGCCAGCAGCCGCAGGGGGACCGGGGAGCTGTTTTTT

size: -
J: TRBJ1-6
D: -
V: TRBV7-9
CDR3: CAIRLLNSPLHF
DNA: TGTGCCATCCGACTGCTTAATTCACCCCTCCACTTT

size: -
J: TRBJ2-1
D: -
V: TRBV9
CDR3: CASSVAQGNEQFF
DNA: TGTGCCAGCAGCGTAGCCCAGGGGAATGAGCAGTTCTTC

size: few
J: TRBJ2-7
D: TRBD1
V: TRBV16
CDR3: CATNALGQGRHEQYF
DNA: TGTGCCACCAATGCTCTGGGACAGGGGAGACACGAGCAGTACTTC

size: -
J: TRBJ2-3
D: -
V: TRBV5-1
CDR3: CASSLGDSLTSDTQYF
DNA: TGCGCCAGCAGCTTGGGTGACAGTCTAACCTCAGATACGCAGTATTTT

size: -
J: TRBJ1-4
D: TRBD1
V: TRBV2
CDR3: CASGRQGASNEKLFF
DNA: TGTGCCAGCGGCAGACAGGGGGCATCCAATGAAAAACTGTTTTTT

size: -
J: TRBJ1-2
D: -
V: TRBV28
CDR3: CASTGPGGSNYGYTF
DNA: TGTGCCAGCACCGGGCCCGGGGGGTCTAACTATGGCTACACCTTC

size: -
J: TRBJ2-2
D: -
V: TRBV19
CDR3: CASTPAPGEGNTGELFF
DNA: TGTGCCAGTACCCCAGCCCCAGGTGAAGGAAACACCGGGGAGCTGTTTTTT

size: few
J: TRBJ1-4
D: -
V: TRBV7-9
CDR3: CASSLVAGHMEKLFF
DNA: TGTGCCAGCAGCTTGGTGGCAGGGCATATGGAAAAACTGTTTTTT